This T cell receptor beta chain is from a study of blood T cell repertoires in COVID-19. Across the study: Samples representing acute and convalescent COVID-19 were sourced from the United States, Italy and Spain. The analysed material was cDNA or gDNA that came from T cells, B-cell-depleted T cells, or PBMCs.

The CDR3 has 14 residues. The germline CDR1 and CDR2 sequences are SGHKS and YYEKEE (reference sequence). V lost 5 bases and J 3 bases, leaving 14 bases between the germline ends. In the study's own analysis: Amplification with reference gene primers provided the estimates of nucleated cell counts. The assay was immunoSEQ multiplex PCR, and TCRdb's table has in-frame clones only and misses some. The V and J calls and clone size come from that table; D and trimming were worked out from the DNA. The sample lists about 240,000 clones; around 82% were seen once. Source material: peripheral blood. This chain uses TRBV5-5 with TRBJ2-5; tentatively, D is TRBD2 (5 bases). The sequence was obtained from an older woman with acute or convalescent COVID-19. CDR3 DNA: TGTGCCAGCAGTATGCCCGGGATCAAAGAGACCCAGTACTTC. Its translation is CASSMPGIKETQYF.